The 10 T cell receptor beta chains given below trace back to one sample, sequenced in a study of blood T cell repertoires in COVID-19. Libraries were prepared by immunoSEQ multiplex PCR; TCRdb keeps only in-frame clonotypes and omits some of them. This table has 150,000 to 200,000 clones, 85% appearing once. Sequenced input: peripheral blood. Every receptor here comes from a human donor with acute or convalescent COVID-19. The donor label of this sample is uncertain.

The chain couples TRBV18 to TRBJ2-3, with 9 bases identical to TRBD2. Germline values: CDR1 KGHSH, CDR2 LQKENI. V lost 3 bases and J lost 1; bases outside the gene matches: 2. The CDR3 loop spans 15 amino acids. CDR3 coding DNA: TGTGCCAGCTCACCTAGGACTAGCGGCACAGATACGCAGTATTTT. It translates to CASSPRTSGTDTQYF.

This chain joins TRBV7-3 and TRBJ1-1; a weak D match, TRBD1 (5 bases). V was clipped by 5 bases and J by 1 base, with 14 bases between them. In germline, CDR1 is SGHTA, CDR2 FQGTGA. The CDR3 totals 15 residues. The CDR3 loop is CASSQMGGRNTEAFF. The CDR3 nucleotides read TGTGCCAGCAGCCAAATGGGGGGACGGAACACTGAAGCTTTCTTT.

The chain carries TRBV7-2 and TRBJ1-1; 8 bases align to TRBD1. Germline values: CDR1 SGHTA, CDR2 FQGNSA. The CDR3 covers 13 residues. V was clipped by 5 bases and J by 5 bases; unmatched bases: 4. CDR3 DNA: TGTGCCAGCAGCGCCAGACAGGGGACTGAAGCTTTCTTT. Translation: CASSARQGTEAFF.

The chain combines TRBV6-5 with TRBJ1-5; TRBD1 matches at 8 bases. With V trimmed by 2 bases and J by 0 bases, 3 bases remained unmatched. CDR3 length equals 16 residues. In germline, CDR1 is MNHEY, CDR2 SVGAGI. DNA of the CDR3: TGTGCCAGCAGTTACCGGGACAGGAATAGCAATCAGCCCCAGCATTTT. It is translated as CASSYRDRNSNQPQHF.

This chain links TRBV5-1 with TRBJ1-5, with D possibly matching TRBD1 (5 bases). The germline V and J ends were trimmed by 4 bases and 1 base, with 15 bases remaining between them. Germline V CDR1 and CDR2: SGHRS, YFSETQ. The CDR3 contains 16 residues. This CDR3 reads CASSPGGKGSNQPQHF. Here the CDR3 DNA reads TGCGCCAGCAGCCCCGGGGGAAAGGGGAGCAATCAGCCCCAGCATTTT.

V and J are TRBV7-9 and TRBJ1-1; maybe TRBD1 (6 bases). The germline CDR1 and CDR2 sequences are SEHNR and FQNEAQ (reference sequence). Trimming shortened V by 6 bases and J by 1 base, and 15 bases separated the two germline ends. The CDR3 is 15 amino acids. CDR3 nucleotides: TGTGCCAGCAGTCTAATACAGGGTAGGAACACTGAAGCTTTCTTT. Protein product: CASSLIQGRNTEAFF. Based on the CDR3 plus reference TRBV7-9 and TRBJ1-1, the full variable domain is DTGVSQNPRHKITKRGQNVTFRCDPISEHNRLYWYRQTLGQGPEFLTYFQNEAQLEKSRLLSDRFSAERPKGSFSTLEIQRTEQGDSAMYLCASSLIQGRNTEAFFGQGTRLTVV.

The genes are TRBV28 and TRBJ1-6, with 9 bases identical to TRBD1. The CDR3 spans 15 residues. The V gene's germline CDR1 is MDHEN and CDR2 SYDVKM. V dropped 5 bases and J dropped 5; count of bases not matched to a gene: 4. The CDR3: CASSDRGGNNSPLHF. DNA of the CDR3: TGTGCCAGCAGTGACAGGGGGGGAAATAATTCACCCCTCCACTTT. Supplemented by reference TRBV28 and TRBJ1-6, the full variable domain reads DVKVTQSSRYLVKRTGEKVFLECVQDMDHENMFWYRQDPGLGLRLIYFSYDVKMKEKGDIPEGYSVSREKKERFSLILESASTNQTSMYLCASSDRGGNNSPLHFGNGTRLTVT.

The chain uses TRBV11-2 and TRBJ1-2; D perhaps matches TRBD1 (6 bases). The CDR3 extends over 17 amino acids. V lost 3 bases and J 0 bases, leaving 17 bases between the germline ends. Germline-derived CDR1 and CDR2 are SGHAT and FQNNGV. The CDR3 spells CASSLGTGPHTNYGYTF. The CDR3 bases are TGTGCCAGCAGCTTGGGTACAGGGCCCCATACTAACTATGGCTACACCTTC.

V usage is TRBV28 and J usage is TRBJ1-1, with D possibly matching TRBD1 (6 bases). Germline loops: CDR1 MDHEN, CDR2 SYDVKM. V was shortened by 7 bases and J by 6 bases, with 12 bases between the two germline ends. CDR3 length equals 12 residues. The chain's CDR3 is CASTKNRAEAFF. The CDR3 DNA sequence: TGTGCCAGCACCAAGAACAGGGCTGAAGCTTTCTTT.

CDR3: CATGRRQGFVTEAFF. The CDR3 region has the DNA TGTGCCACCGGACGGCGTCAGGGATTCGTCACTGAAGCTTTCTTT. V usage is TRBV19 and J usage is TRBJ1-1, with TRBD1 as a possible D gene (5 bases). The CDR3 has 15 amino acids. Germline CDR1 and CDR2: LNHDA and SQIVND (reference sequence). With 10 bases removed from V and 4 bases from J, the gap between germline ends came to 22 bases.